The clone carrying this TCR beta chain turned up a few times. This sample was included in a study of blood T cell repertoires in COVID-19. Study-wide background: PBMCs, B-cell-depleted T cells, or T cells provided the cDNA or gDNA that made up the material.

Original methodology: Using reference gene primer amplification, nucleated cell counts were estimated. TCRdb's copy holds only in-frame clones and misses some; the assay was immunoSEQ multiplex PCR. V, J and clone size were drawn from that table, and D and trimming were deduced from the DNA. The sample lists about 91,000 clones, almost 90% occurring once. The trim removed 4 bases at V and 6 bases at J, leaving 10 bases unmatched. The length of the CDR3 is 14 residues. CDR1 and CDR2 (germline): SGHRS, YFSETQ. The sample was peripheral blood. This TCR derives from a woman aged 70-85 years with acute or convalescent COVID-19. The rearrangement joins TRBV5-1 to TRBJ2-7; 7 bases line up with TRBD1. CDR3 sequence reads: CASSPTGSSLEQYF. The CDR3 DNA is TGCGCCAGCAGCCCGACAGGGAGCTCCCTCGAGCAGTACTTC.